The clone carrying this T cell receptor (beta chain) showed up just once. Per the original data handling: Cell counts per sample came from amplifying reference gene primers. TCRdb keeps only in-frame clones here, not all; method: immunoSEQ multiplex PCR. V and J calls and clone size are those listed in that table; D and trimming were worked out from the DNA. The data show hundreds of thousands of clones, more than 80% seen once. The CDR3 totals 12 residues. Trimming took off 4 bases at V and 8 bases at J, with 6 bases between the two ends. Germline V gives CDR1 MNHEY, CDR2 SVGAGI. This record belongs to a study of blood T cell repertoires in COVID-19.

The TCR originated in a woman aged 25 to 39 with active or convalescent COVID-19. This rearrangement joins TRBV6-5 to TRBJ1-6; unclear D gene. Sequencing was carried out using peripheral blood. The CDR3 loop reads CASSSGYSPLHF. CDR3 nucleotides: TGTGCCAGCAGTTCGGGTTATTCACCCCTCCACTTT.